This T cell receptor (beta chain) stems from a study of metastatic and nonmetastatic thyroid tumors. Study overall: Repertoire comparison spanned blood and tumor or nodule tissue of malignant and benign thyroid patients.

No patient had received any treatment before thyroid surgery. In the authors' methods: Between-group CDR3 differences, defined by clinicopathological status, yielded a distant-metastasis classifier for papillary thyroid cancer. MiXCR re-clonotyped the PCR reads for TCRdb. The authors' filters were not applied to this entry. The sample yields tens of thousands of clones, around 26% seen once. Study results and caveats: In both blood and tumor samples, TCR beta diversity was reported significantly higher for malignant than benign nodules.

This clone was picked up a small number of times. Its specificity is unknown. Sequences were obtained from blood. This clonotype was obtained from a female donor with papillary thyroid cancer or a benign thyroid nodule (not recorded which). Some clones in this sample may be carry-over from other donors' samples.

CDR3 DNA: TGTGCCAGCAGTTTATCAGCGGGACCCTACGAGCAGTACTTC. This translates into CASSLSAGPYEQYF. The V call is TRBV27, the J call TRBJ2-7; TRBD2 matches 7 bases. J lost 2 bases, V lost 0 bases, and 1 base had no gene match. The CDR3 is made up of 14 amino acids. CDR1 and CDR2 (germline): MNHEY, SMNVEV (reference sequence).